This T cell receptor (beta chain) was sequenced for a study of T cells in Graves' hyperthyroidism and ophthalmopathy. Across the study: Prior to any treatment, at the point of initial diagnosis, peripheral blood was collected.

TCR beta CDR3 region amplification was performed from RNA transcripts. Using the HTBI primer set, a first-round RT-PCR was run on the TCR CDR3. TCRdb redid the calling of the multiplex PCR reads with MiXCR, one entry per CDR3 protein. Of over 550,000 distinct CDR3 sequences listed, approximately 15% are singletons. Comments on this clonotype: Antigen: not known.

This CDR3 has 15 residues. CDR1 and CDR2 (germline): MNHNS, SASEGT. V was clipped by 6 bases and J by 5 bases; unmatched bases: 8. Hyperthyroidism was newly diagnosed in patients aged 18 to 65 (duration under 2 months). Whole-study findings and limits: Blood also contained most expanded thyroid clonotypes above 0.001. Ophthalmopathy and stable hyperthyroidism were separated by a 13 V-J model.

The sequenced material came from blood. The chain carries TRBV6-1 and TRBJ2-5; 11 bases are a match to TRBD1. This clonotype was sampled from a woman between 18 and 30 years old with Graves' hyperthyroidism. The CDR3 loop reads CASRSGTGGRETQYF. The CDR3 nucleotides read TGTGCCAGCAGATCCGGGACAGGGGGTCGGGAGACCCAGTACTTC.